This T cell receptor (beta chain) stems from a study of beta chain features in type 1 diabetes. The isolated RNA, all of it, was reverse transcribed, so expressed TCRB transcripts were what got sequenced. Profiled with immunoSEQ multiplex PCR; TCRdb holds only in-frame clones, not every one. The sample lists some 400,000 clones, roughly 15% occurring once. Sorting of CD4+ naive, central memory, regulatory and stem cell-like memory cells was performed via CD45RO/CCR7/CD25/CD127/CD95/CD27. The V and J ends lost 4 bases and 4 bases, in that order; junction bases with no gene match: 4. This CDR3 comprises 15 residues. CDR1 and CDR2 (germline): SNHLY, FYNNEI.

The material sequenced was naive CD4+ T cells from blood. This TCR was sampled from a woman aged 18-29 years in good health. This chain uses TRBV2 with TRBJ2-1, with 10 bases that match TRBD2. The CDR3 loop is CASSASGSTYNEQFF. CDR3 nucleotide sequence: TGTGCCAGCAGTGCTAGCGGGAGTACGTACAATGAGCAGTTCTTC.